Below, one TCR beta chain is given with its context. The target antigen is unknown. This specimen belongs to a study of shared clonotypes between healthy human individuals. Study at large: The cohort comprised a couple of women and three men. Their ages spanned 18 to 49 years.

Sequenced by immunoSEQ multiplex PCR; TCRdb stores in-frame clones only, minus some. The sample consists of roughly 2,500,000 clones, 80% to 95% of them appearing once. The CDR3 consists of 16 residues. V lost 0 bases and J lost 3, with 13 bases in between. Germline CDR1 reads SGHRS; CDR2 reads YFSETQ. Splitting of CD4+ cells produced CD45RA+ naive and CD45RA-negative memory subsets. Broader study findings: An anticipated effect of sequencing depth on clonotype sharing among donors was recognized. Incomplete sequencing of sorted subsets was indicated by rarefaction despite large depth.

This chain connects TRBV5-1 to TRBJ2-1, with a possible D match to TRBD2 (6 bases). This TCR was recovered from a young man in good health. Some clones in this sample may be carry-over from other donors' samples. The sequenced material came from naive CD4+ T cells from PBMCs. Subset denoted: CD45RA+ positively selected. CDR3 in amino acids: CASSLDEGLGYNEQFF. CDR3 bases: TGCGCCAGCAGCTTGGACGAGGGACTCGGCTACAATGAGCAGTTCTTC.